A single TCR beta chain is shown here with its context. This sample is part of a study of blood T cell repertoires in COVID-19. Study-level background: There were acute and convalescent COVID-19 samples, and they came from the United States, Italy and Spain. The cDNA or gDNA used as material had been derived from T cells, B-cell-depleted T cells, or PBMCs.

How the authors handled the data: Reference gene primer amplification in the assay estimated nucleated cell counts. Here immunoSEQ multiplex PCR was the method, and the copy in TCRdb shows in-frame clones only, minus some. That table furnishes V, J and clone size, whereas the DNA furnished D and trimming. In the table there are about 69,000 clones, around 77% of which are singletons. Trimming took off 0 bases at V and 7 bases at J, with 10 bases between the two ends. This CDR3 has 15 amino acids. Per the germline V gene, CDR1 is SGHTA and CDR2 is FQGNSA. The sequence derives from a man aged 55 to 70 with acute or convalescent COVID-19. The rearrangement joins TRBV7-2 to TRBJ1-6; a weak D match, TRBD1 (5 bases). The sequenced sample consisted of peripheral blood. The CDR3 DNA is TGTGCCAGCAGCTTAGCAGGGGCAGAGAATTCACCCCTCCACTTT. Its protein is CASSLAGAENSPLHF.